Each of the 5 T cell receptor beta chains below was sequenced from the same sample in a study of radiotherapy plus CTLA-4 blockade in lung cancer. TCRdb's table, derived via immunoSEQ multiplex PCR, lists solely in-frame clones and lacks some. The sample gives 70,000 to 95,000 clones, over 75% of which show up once; just over 14% is in the top ten. This material consisted of peripheral blood, taken from a patient treated with radiotherapy plus ipilimumab. These receptors were taken from a human donor with non-small cell lung cancer that progressed on radiotherapy plus ipilimumab.

The chain carries TRBV7-2 and TRBJ2-3; D call uncertain. Trimming left V 5 bases short and J 0 bases short, with 9 bases between. Per the germline V gene, CDR1 is SGHTA and CDR2 is FQGNSA. This CDR3 is 14 amino acids long. The CDR3 loop reads CASSLRSSTDTQYF. CDR3 nucleotide sequence: TGTGCCAGCAGCCTCCGATCTAGCACAGATACGCAGTATTTT.

V gene TRBV6-1 combines with J gene TRBJ1-1; 10 bases align to TRBD1. With V trimmed by 6 bases and J by 5 bases, 9 bases remained unmatched. Germline V gives CDR1 MNHNS, CDR2 SASEGT. The CDR3 consists of 15 residues. Here the CDR3 reads CASSDPGQGGTEAFF. DNA for the CDR3: TGTGCCAGCAGCGACCCCGGACAGGGGGGAACTGAAGCTTTCTTT.

This rearrangement joins TRBV19 to TRBJ1-2; 8 bases line up with TRBD1. CDR3 size: 15 residues. The germline V gene encodes CDR1 LNHDA and CDR2 SQIVND (reference sequence). J lost 4 bases, V lost 3 bases, and 7 bases had no gene match. CDR3 residues: CASSILDREFYGYTF. DNA for the CDR3: TGTGCCAGTAGTATTCTGGACAGGGAATTCTATGGCTACACCTTC. The full variable domain, its missing parts supplied by reference TRBV19 and TRBJ1-2, is DGGITQSPKYLFRKEGQNVTLSCEQNLNHDAMYWYRQDPGQGLRLIYYSQIVNDFQKGDIAEGYSVSREKKESFPLTVTSAQKNPTAFYLCASSILDREFYGYTFGSGTRLTVV.

The chain recombines TRBV7-2 with TRBJ2-3; TRBD2 agrees at 7 bases. The J segment lost 3 bases and the V segment lost 1 base, leaving 7 bases of the junction unmatched. Germline CDR1 is SGHTA and CDR2 is FQGNSA. The CDR3 covers 16 residues. CDR3 DNA sequence: TGTGCCAGCAGCTTAGGATTAGGGCGGGGGACAGATACGCAGTATTTT. This encodes CASSLGLGRGTDTQYF.

The genes are TRBV19 and TRBJ1-6; TRBD1 agrees at 10 bases. This CDR3 region has 15 residues. J gave up 8 bases and V 6 bases, and 7 bases lay outside the gene matches. Germline CDR1 reads LNHDA; CDR2 reads SQIVND (reference sequence). This chain's CDR3 is CASSRRTGGDSPLHF. The CDR3 DNA sequence: TGTGCCAGTAGCCGTCGGACAGGGGGTGATTCACCCCTCCACTTT.